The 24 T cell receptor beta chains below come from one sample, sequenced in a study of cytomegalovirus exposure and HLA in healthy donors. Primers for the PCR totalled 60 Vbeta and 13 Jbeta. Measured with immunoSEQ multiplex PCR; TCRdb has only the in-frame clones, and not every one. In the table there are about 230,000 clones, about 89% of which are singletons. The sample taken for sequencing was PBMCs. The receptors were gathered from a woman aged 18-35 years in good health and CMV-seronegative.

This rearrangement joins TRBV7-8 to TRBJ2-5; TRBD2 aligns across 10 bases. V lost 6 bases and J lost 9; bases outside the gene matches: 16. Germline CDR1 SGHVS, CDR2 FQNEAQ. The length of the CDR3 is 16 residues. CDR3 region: CASREQRPAGGEAQYF. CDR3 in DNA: TGTGCCAGCAGAGAGCAGCGACCAGCGGGAGGGGAGGCCCAGTACTTC.

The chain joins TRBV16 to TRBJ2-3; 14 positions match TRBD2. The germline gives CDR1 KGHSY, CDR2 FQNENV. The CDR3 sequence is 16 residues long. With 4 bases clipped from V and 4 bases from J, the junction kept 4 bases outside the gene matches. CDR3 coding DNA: TGTGCCAGCAGCCGACGACTAGCGGGAGGGTCAGATACGCAGTATTTT. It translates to CASSRRLAGGSDTQYF.

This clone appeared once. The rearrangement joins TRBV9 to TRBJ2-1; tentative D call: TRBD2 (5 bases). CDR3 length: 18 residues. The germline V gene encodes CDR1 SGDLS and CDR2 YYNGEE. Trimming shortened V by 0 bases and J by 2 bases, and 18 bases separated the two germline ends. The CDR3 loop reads CASSVVASPRHAYNEQFF. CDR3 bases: TGTGCCAGCAGCGTAGTGGCTAGCCCCCGCCATGCCTACAATGAGCAGTTCTTC.

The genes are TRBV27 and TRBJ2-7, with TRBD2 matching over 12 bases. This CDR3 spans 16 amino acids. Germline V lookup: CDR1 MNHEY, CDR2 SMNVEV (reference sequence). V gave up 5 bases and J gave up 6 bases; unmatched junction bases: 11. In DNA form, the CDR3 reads TGTGCCAGCAGTCCCGAGACTAGCGGGAGAGAAGGCGAGCAGTACTTC. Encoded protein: CASSPETSGREGEQYF.

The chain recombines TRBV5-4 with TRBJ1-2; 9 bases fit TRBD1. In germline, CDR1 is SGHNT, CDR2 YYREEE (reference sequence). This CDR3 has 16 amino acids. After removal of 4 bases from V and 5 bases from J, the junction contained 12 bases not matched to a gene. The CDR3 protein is CASSVKRTGAKYGYTF. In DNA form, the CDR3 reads TGTGCCAGCAGCGTGAAACGGACAGGGGCGAAGTATGGCTACACCTTC.

The CDR3 nucleotides are TGTGCCAGCAGTTTACCGGGACTAAGCTACGAGCAGTACTTC. It yields the protein CASSLPGLSYEQYF. V gene TRBV27 combines with J gene TRBJ2-7, with 7 bases matching TRBD2. The CDR3 is 14 residues long. J was trimmed by 3 bases and V by 2 bases; bases with no gene match: 4. Germline V lookup: CDR1 MNHEY, CDR2 SMNVEV (reference sequence).

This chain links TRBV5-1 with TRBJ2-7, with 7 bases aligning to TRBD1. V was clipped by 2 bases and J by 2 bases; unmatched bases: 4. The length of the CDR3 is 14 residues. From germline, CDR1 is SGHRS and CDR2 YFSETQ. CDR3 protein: CASSFPGTAYEQYF. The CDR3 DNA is TGCGCCAGCAGCTTTCCCGGGACAGCCTACGAGCAGTACTTC.

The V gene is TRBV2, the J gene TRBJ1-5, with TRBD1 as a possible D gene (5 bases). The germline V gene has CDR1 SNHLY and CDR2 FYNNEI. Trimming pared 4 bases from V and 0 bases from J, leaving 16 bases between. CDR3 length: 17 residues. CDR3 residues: CASSAGQGHPSNQPQHF. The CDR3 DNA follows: TGTGCCAGCAGTGCTGGGCAGGGCCACCCTAGCAATCAGCCCCAGCATTTT.

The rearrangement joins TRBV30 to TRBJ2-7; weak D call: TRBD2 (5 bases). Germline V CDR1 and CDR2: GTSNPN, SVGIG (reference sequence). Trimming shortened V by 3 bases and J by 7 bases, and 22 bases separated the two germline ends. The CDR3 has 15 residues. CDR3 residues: CAWRGIWGDAREQYF. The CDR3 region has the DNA TGTGCCTGGAGGGGGATTTGGGGAGATGCGCGGGAGCAGTACTTC.

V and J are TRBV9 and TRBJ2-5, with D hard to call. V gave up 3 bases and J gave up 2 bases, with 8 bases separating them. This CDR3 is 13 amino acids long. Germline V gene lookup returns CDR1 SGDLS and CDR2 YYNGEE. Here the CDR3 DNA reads TGTGCCAGCAGCGAAAACCAGCAAGAGACCCAGTACTTC. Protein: CASSENQQETQYF.

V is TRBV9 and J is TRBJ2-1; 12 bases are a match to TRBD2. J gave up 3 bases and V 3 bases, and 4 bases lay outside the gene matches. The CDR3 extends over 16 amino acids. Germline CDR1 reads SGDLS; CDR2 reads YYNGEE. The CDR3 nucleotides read TGTGCCAGCAGCGGACTAGCGGGGGCCATCTACAATGAGCAGTTCTTC. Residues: CASSGLAGAIYNEQFF.

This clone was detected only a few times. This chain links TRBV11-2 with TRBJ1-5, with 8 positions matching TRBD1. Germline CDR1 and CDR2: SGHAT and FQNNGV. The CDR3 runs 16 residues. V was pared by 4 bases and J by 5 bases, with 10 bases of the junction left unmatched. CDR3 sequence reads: CASSSGGGQGHQPQHF. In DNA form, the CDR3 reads TGTGCCAGCAGCTCGGGGGGCGGACAGGGACATCAGCCCCAGCATTTT.

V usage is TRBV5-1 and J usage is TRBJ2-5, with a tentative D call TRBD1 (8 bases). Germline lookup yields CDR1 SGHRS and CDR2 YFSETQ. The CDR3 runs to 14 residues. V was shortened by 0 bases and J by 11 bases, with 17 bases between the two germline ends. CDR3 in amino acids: CASSLGTGGREQYF. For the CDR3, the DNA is TGCGCCAGCAGCTTGGGCACAGGGGGGAGGGAGCAGTACTTC.

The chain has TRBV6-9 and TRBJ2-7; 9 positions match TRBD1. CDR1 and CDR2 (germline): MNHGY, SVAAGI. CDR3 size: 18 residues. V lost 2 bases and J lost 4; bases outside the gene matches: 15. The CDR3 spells CASSYAPIRTGVPYEQYF. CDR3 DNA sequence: TGTGCCAGCAGTTATGCCCCCATTCGGACAGGGGTTCCATACGAGCAGTACTTC.

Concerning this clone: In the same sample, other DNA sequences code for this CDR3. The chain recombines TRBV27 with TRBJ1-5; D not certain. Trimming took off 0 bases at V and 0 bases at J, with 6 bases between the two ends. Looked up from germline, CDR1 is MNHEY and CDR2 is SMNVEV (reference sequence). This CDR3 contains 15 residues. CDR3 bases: TGTGCCAGCAGTTTATCACGGGGTAGCAATCAGCCCCAGCATTTT. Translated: CASSLSRGSNQPQHF.

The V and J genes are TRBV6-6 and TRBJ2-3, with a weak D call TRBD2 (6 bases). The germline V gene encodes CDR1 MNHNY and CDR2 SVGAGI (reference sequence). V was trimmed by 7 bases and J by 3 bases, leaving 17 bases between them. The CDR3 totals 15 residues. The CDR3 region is CASNPAGKMTDTQYF. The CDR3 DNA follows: TGTGCCAGCAACCCTGCGGGGAAAATGACAGATACGCAGTATTTT.

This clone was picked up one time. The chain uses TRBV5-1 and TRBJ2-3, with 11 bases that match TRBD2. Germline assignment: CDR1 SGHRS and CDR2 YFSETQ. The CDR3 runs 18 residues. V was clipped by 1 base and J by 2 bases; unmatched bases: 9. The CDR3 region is CASSLFAGTSGNTDTQYF. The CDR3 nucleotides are TGCGCCAGCAGCTTGTTCGCTGGGACTAGCGGCAACACAGATACGCAGTATTTT.

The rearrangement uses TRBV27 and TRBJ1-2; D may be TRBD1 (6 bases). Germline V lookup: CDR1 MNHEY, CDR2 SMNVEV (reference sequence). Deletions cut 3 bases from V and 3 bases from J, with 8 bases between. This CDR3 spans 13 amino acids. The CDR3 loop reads CASSLYRDYGYTF. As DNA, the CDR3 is TGTGCCAGCAGTTTGTACAGGGACTATGGCTACACCTTC.

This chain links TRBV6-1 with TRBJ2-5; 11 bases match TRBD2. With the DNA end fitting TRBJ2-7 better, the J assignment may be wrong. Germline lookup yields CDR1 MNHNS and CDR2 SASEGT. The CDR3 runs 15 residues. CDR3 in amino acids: CASSGLAGGRYEQYF. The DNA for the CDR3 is TGTGCCAGCAGTGGTTTAGCGGGAGGGAGGTACGAGCAGTACTTC.

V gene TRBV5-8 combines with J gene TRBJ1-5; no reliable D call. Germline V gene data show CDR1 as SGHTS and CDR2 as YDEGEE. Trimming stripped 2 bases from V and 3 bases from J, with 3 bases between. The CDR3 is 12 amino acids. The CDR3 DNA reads TGTGCCAGCAGCTTTTACAATCAGCCCCAGCATTTT. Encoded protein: CASSFYNQPQHF. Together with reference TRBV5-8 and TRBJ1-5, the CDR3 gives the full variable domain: EAGVTQSPTHLIKTRGQQATLRCSPISGHTSVYWYQQALGLGLQFLLWYDEGEERNRGNFPPRFSGRQFPNYSSELNVNALELEDSALYLCASSFYNQPQHFGDGTRLSIL.

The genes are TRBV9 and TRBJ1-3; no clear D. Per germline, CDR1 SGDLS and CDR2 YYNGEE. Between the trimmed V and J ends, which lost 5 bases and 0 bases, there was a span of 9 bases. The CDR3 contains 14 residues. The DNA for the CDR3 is TGTGCCAGCAGTTGGTCAGTCTCTGGAAACACCATATATTTT. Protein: CASSWSVSGNTIYF.

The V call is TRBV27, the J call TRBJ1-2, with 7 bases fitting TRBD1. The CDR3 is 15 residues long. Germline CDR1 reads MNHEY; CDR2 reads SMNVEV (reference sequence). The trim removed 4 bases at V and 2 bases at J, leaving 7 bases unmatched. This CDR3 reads CASSSGQLANYGYTF. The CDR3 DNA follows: TGTGCCAGCAGTTCGGGACAGCTAGCAAACTATGGCTACACCTTC.

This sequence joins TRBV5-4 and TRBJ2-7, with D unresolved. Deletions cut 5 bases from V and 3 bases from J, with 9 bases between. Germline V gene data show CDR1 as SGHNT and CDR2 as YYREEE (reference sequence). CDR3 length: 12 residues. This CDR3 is CASSQIGYEQYF. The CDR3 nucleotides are TGTGCCAGCAGTCAAATCGGCTACGAGCAGTACTTC.

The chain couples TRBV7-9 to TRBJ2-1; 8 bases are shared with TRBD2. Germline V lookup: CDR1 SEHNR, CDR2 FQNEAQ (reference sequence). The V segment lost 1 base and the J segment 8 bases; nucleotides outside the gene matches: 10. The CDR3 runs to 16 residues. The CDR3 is CASSLVGTSVKYEQFF. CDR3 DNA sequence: TGTGCCAGCAGCTTAGTGGGGACTAGTGTAAAGTATGAGCAGTTCTTC. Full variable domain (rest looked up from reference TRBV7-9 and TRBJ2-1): DTGVSQNPRHKITKRGQNVTFRCDPISEHNRLYWYRQTLGQGPEFLTYFQNEAQLEKSRLLSDRFSAERPKGSFSTLEIQRTEQGDSAMYLCASSLVGTSVKYEQFFGPGTRLTVL.